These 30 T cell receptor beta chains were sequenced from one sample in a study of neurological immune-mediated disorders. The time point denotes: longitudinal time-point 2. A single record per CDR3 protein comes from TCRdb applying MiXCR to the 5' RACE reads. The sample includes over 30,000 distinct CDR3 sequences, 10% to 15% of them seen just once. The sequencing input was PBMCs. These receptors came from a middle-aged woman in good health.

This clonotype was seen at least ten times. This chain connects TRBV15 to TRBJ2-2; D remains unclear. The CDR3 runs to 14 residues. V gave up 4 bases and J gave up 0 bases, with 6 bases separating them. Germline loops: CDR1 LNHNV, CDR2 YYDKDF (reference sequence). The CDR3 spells CATSKDPNTGELFF. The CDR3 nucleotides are TGTGCCACCAGCAAAGACCCGAACACCGGGGAGCTGTTTTTT. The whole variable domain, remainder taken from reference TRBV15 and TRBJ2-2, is DAMVIQNPRYQVTQFGKPVTLSCSQTLNHNVMYWYQQKSSQAPKLLFHYYDKDFNNEADTPDNFQSRRPNTSFCFLDIRSPGLGDTAMYLCATSKDPNTGELFFGEGSRLTVL.

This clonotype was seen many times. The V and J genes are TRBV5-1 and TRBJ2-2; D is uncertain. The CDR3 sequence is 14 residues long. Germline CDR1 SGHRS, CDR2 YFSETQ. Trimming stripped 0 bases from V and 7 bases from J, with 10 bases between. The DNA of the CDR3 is TGCGCCAGCAGCTTGGATACGGCCGGCGGGGAGCTGTTTTTT. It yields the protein CASSLDTAGGELFF.

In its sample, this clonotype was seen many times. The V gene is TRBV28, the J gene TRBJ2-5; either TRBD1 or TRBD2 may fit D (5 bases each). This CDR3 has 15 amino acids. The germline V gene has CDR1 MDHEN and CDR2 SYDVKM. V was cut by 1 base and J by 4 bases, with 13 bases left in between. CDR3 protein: CASSLLGAGRETQYF. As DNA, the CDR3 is TGTGCCAGCAGTTTATTAGGGGCAGGGAGAGAGACCCAGTACTTC.

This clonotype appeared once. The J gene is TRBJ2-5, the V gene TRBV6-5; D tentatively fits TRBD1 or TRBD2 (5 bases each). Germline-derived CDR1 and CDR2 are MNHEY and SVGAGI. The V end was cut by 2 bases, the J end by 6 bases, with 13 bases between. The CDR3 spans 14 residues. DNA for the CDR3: TGTGCCAGCAGTTACATGAGGGGCGCCCAGACCCAGTACTTC. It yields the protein CASSYMRGAQTQYF.

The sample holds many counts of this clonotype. CDR3 in DNA: TGTGCCAGCAGCCAAGACCAGAACGAGCAGTACTTC. Its translation is CASSQDQNEQYF. The V call is TRBV3-1, the J call TRBJ2-7, with unresolved D. CDR1 and CDR2 (germline): LGHDT, YNNKEL (reference sequence). CDR3 length: 12 amino acids. Trimming left V 0 bases short and J 5 bases short, with 5 bases between.

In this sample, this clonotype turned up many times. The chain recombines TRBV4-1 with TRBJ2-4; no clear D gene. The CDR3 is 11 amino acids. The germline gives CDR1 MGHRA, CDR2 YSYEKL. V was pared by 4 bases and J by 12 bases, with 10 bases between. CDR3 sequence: CASSPGSRQYF. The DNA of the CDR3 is TGCGCCAGCAGCCCTGGATCCCGTCAGTACTTC.

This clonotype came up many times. This chain's CDR3 is CASRSRTGSIDTQYF. CDR3 DNA: TGCGCCAGCAGGTCCCGGACAGGGTCCATAGATACGCAGTATTTT. V gene TRBV5-1 combines with J gene TRBJ2-3, with 8 bases matching TRBD1. CDR1 SGHRS and CDR2 YFSETQ come from the germline V gene. Trimming removed 5 bases from V and 5 bases from J; junction bases left unmatched: 10. The CDR3 loop spans 15 amino acids.

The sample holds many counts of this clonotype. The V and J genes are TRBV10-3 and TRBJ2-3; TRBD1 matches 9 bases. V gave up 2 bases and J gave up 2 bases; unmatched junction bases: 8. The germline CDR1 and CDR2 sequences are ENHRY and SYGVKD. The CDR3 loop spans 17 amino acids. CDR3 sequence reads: CAISERGQGYNTDTQYF. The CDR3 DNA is TGTGCCATCAGTGAGAGAGGACAGGGGTACAACACAGATACGCAGTATTTT.

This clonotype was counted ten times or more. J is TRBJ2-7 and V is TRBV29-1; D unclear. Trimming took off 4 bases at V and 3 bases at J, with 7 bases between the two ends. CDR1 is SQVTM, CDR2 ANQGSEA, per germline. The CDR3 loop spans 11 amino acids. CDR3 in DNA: TGCAGCGTTGGTTTGAACTACGAGCAGTACTTC. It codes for CSVGLNYEQYF.

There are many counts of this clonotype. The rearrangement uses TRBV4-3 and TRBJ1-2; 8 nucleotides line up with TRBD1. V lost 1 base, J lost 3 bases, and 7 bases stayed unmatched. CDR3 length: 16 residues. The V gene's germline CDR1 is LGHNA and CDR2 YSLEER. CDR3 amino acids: CASSQGRDRSHYGYTF. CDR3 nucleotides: TGCGCCAGCAGCCAAGGGCGGGACAGGTCCCACTATGGCTACACCTTC.

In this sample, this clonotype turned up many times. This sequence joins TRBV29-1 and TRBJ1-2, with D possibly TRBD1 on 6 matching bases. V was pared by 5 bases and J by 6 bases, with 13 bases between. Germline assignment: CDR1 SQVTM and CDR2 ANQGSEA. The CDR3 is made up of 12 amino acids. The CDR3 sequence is CSVTRQVDGYTF. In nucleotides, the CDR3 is TGCAGCGTTACCAGACAGGTTGATGGCTACACCTTC. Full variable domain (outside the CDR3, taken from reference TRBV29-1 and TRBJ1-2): SAVISQKPSRDICQRGTSLTIQCQVDSQVTMMFWYRQQPGQSLTLIATANQGSEATYESGFVIDKFPISRPNLTFSTLTVSNMSPEDSSIYLCSVTRQVDGYTFGSGTRLTVV.

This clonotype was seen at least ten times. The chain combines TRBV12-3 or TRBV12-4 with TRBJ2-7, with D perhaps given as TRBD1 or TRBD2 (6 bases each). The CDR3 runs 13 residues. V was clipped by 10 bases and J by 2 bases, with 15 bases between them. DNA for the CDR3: TGTGCCACCAAGAGGGGGGCGGCCTACGAGCAGTACTTC. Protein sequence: CATKRGAAYEQYF.

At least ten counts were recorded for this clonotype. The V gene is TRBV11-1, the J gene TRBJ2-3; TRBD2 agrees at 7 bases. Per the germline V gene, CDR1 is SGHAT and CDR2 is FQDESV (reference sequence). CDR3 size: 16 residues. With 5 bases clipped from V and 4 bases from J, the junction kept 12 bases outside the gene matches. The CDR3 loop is CASSPAQAGDADTQYF. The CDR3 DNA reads TGTGCCAGCAGCCCAGCACAGGCGGGAGACGCAGATACGCAGTATTTT.

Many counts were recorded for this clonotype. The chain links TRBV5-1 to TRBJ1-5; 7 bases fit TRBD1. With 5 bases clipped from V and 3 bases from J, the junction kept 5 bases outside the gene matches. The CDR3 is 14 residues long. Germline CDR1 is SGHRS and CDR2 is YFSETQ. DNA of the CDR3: TGCGCCAGCAGTCAGGGGGGGGCCAATCAGCCCCAGCATTTT. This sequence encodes CASSQGGANQPQHF.

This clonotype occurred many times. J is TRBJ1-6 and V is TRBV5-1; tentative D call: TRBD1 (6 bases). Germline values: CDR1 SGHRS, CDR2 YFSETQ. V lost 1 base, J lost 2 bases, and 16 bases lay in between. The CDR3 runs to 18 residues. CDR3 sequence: CASSLLVGAPAYNSPLHF. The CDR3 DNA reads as TGCGCCAGCAGCTTGCTCGTGGGGGCACCGGCCTATAATTCACCCCTCCACTTT.

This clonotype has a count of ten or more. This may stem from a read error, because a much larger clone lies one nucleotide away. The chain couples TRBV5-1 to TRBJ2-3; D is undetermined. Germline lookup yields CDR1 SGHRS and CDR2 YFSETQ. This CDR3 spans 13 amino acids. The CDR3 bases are TGCGCCAGCAGCTTGGTAGCTTCAGATACGCGGTATTTT. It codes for CASSLVASDTRYF.

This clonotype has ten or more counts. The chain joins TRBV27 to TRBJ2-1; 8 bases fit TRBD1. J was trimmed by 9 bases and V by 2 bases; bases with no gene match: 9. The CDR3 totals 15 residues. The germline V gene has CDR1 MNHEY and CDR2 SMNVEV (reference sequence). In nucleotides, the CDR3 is TGTGCCAGCAGTTTACGGACAGGGAGTATACGTGAGCAGTTCTTC. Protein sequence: CASSLRTGSIREQFF.

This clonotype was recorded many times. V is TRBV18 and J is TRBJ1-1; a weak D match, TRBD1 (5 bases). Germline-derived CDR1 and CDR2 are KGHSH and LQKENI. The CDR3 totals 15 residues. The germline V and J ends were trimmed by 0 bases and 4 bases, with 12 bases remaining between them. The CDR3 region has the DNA TGTGCCAGCTCACCACCGGCAGGGTCGGTCACTGAAGCTTTCTTT. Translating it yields CASSPPAGSVTEAFF.

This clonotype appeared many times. The DNA for the CDR3 is TGTGCCAGCAGCTTACAGCCCGGGGACACAGATACGCAGTATTTT. Protein product: CASSLQPGDTDTQYF. V usage is TRBV7-2 and J usage is TRBJ2-3; D might be TRBD2 (5 bases). CDR3 length: 15 residues. The V end lost 2 bases, the J end lost 2 bases, and 11 bases lay between the germline ends. The V gene's germline CDR1 is SGHTA and CDR2 FQGNSA.

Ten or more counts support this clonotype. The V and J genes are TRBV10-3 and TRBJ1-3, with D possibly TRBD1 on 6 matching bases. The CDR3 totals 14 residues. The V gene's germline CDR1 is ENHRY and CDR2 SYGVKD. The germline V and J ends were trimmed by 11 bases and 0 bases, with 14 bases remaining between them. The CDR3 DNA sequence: TGTGCCGGGGAACAGGGCACCTCTGGAAACACCATATATTTT. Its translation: CAGEQGTSGNTIYF.

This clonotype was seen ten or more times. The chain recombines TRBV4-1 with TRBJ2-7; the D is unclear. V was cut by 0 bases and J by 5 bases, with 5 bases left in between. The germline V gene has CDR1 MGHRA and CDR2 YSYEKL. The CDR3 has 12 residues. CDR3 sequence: CASSQDWNEQYF. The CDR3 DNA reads TGCGCCAGCAGCCAAGATTGGAACGAGCAGTACTTC.

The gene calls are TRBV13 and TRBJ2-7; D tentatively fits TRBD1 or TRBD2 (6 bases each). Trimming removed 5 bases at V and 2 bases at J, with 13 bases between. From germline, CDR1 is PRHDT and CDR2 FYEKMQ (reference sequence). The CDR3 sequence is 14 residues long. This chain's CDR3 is CASSPRGPPYEQYF. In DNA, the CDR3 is TGTGCCAGCAGCCCACGGGGGCCTCCCTACGAGCAGTACTTC.

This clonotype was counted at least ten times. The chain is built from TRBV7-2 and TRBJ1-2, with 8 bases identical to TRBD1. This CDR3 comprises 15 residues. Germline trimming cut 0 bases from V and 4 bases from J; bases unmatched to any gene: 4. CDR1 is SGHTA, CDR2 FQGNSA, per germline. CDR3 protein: CASSLAGTGTYGYTF. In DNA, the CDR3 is TGTGCCAGCAGCTTAGCGGGGACAGGTACCTATGGCTACACCTTC.

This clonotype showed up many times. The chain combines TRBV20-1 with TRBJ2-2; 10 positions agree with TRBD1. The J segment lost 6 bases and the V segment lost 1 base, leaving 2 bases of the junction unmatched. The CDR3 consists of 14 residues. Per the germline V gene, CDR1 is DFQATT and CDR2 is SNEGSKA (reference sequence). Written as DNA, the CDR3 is TGCAGTGCTAGAGGGACAGGGGGTCCCGGGGAGCTGTTTTTT. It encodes CSARGTGGPGELFF.

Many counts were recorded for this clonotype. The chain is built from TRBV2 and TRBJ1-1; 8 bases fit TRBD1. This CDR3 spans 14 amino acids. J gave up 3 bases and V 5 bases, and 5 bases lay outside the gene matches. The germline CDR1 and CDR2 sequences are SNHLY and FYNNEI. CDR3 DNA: TGTGCCAGCAGTCCTCAGGGGGCCTACACTGAAGCTTTCTTT. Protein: CASSPQGAYTEAFF.

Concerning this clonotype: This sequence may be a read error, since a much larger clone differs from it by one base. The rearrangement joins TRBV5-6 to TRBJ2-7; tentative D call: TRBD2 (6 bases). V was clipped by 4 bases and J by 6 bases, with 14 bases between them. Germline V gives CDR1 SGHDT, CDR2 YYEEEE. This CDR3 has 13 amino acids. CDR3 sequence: CASSPWAGREQYF. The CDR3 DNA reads TGTGCCAGCAGCCCCTGGGCGGGGCGCGAGCAGTACTTC.

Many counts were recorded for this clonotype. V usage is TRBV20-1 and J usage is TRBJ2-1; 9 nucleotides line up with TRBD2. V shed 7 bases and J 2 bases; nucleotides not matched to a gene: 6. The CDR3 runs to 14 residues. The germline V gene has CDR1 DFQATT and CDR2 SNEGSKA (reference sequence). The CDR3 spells CSGSGGLTYNEQFF. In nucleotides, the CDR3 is TGCAGTGGGAGCGGGGGGCTAACCTACAATGAGCAGTTCTTC.

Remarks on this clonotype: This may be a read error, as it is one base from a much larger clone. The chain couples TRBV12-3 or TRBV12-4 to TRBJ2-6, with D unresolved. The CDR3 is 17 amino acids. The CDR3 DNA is TGTGCCAGCAGCCGGCTATGGGTCTCCTCTGGGGACAACGTCCTGACTTTC. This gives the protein CASSRLWVSSGDNVLTF.

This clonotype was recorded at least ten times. Written as DNA, the CDR3 is TGTGCCAGCAGCCAACTGATCGGACAGGGATCGAACACCGGGGAGCTGTTTTTT. Its translation is CASSQLIGQGSNTGELFF. This chain links TRBV4-2 with TRBJ2-2, with 8 bases that match TRBD1. V lost 2 bases, J lost 0 bases, and 8 bases stayed unmatched. The CDR3 runs 18 residues. Germline CDR1 is LGHNA and CDR2 is YNFKEQ.

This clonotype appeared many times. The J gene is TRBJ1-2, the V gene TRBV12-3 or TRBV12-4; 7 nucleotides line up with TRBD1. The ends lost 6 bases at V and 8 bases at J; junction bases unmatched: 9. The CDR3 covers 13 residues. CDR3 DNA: TGTGCCAGCAGGCCACAGGGGATGAGGGGCTACACCTTC. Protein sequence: CASRPQGMRGYTF.